What follows is one T cell receptor (beta chain) and its context. No antigen is known for it. No base quality values were provided; no much bigger clone lies one nucleotide off. The germline V gene specifies SGHNT as CDR1 and YENEEA as CDR2. From its cysteine to its phenylalanine, the CDR3 spans 15 amino acids. Only the CDR3 DNA stays, 45 bases, in frame from base 1. V is shortened by 1 base, J by 0 bases, and the region joining them spans 9 bases. The time point label, read with the paper, signifies: week 35, safety follow-up. Each vaccine dose was 300 ug of a 20-mer mutant IDH1 peptide in Montanide, given subcutaneously with topical imiquimod. Eight vaccinations were administered to patients in weeks 1, 3, 5, 7, 11, 15, 19 and 23, corresponding to visits V03 through V10. Newly diagnosed WHO grade 3 or 4 IDH1-mutant astrocytomas showing loss of nuclear ATRX were present in the donors. The samples were drawn from NOA16, a multicentre, single-arm, open-label phase I trial in Germany that tested a mutant IDH1 peptide vaccine in humans for the first time. Genomic DNA for TCRB sequencing was extracted from EDTA blood using the DNeasy Blood and Tissue Kit.

These data belong to a study of a mutant IDH1 vaccine in newly diagnosed glioma (dated by TCRdb to about 2021). In terms of the full investigation: Vaccination started 4-6 weeks after radiotherapy alone, or was given together with temozolomide cycles in the groups whose treatment included chemotherapy. Prior to enrollment, patients had been given standard therapy consisting of radiotherapy alone, temozolomide alone, or radiochemotherapy with temozolomide, with the combination given to most patients. Six visits were used for peripheral blood collection: V03 (baseline), V05, V07, V10, V12 and V13. Of the 32 patients who were treated, around 62% were male and approximately 38% were female, and the mean age was around 41 years. The week-35 safety follow-up was designated visit V12, and the week-47 end of study was designated visit V13. Longitudinal TCRB deep sequencing was done for 25 treated patients, wherever samples were available for exploratory analyses. General findings and caveats noted by the study authors: Changes in the top peripheral T cell clonotypes picked up by TCRB sequencing did not appear to be linked to pseudoprogression. The authors stated that sample limitations prevented analyses of patient blood samples from being reproduced. Vaccine-induced immune responses across multiple MHC alleles were detected in 93.3% of patients. PBMC samples for TCRB deep sequencing were selected based on availability.

Libraries were made using the immunoSEQ multiplex PCR assay. Following the manufacturer's protocol, the hsTCRB Kit was used to amplify rearranged TCR beta chain sequences. TCRB libraries were sequenced on an Illumina MiSeq. In the original analysis: The kit vendor's proprietary platform handled demultiplexing, trimming and gene mapping. Not all clones reach the TCRdb copy of this immuneACCESS table, which keeps in-frame sequences only. Checked studies attribute under half of the gap to unresolved V genes and leave the rest unexplained. V and J calls and clone size come straight from that table; D and trimming were deduced from the DNA. The sample records 33,000 or so clones, 79% of which are singletons. The leading ten clones occupy about 10% of the sample.

The chain uses TRBV11-3 and TRBJ1-1; the D gene identity is not certain. The origin of this receptor is a woman in her thirties with glioma. Some clones in this sample may be carry-over from other donors' samples. The sequenced sample was PBMCs, obtained from a glioma patient whose treatment included an IDH1 peptide vaccine. The DNA sequence reads TGTGCCAGCAGCTTAGCTGGGCGAATGAACACTGAAGCTTTCTTT. Its protein is CASSLAGRMNTEAFF.